The TCR beta chain under discussion was sequenced for a study of blood T cell repertoires in COVID-19. Study as a whole: Collection of acute and convalescent COVID-19 samples took place in the United States, Italy and Spain.

This clone has a handful of counts. TCRdb's table, derived via immunoSEQ multiplex PCR, lists solely in-frame clones and lacks some. The data show more than 95,000 clones, about 85% seen once. The CDR3 is made up of 13 amino acids. Germline V CDR1 and CDR2: LNHDA, SQIVND (reference sequence). Sequenced material: peripheral blood. This chain uses TRBV19 with TRBJ2-3, with no clear D. The origin of this receptor is a man older than 75 with active or convalescent COVID-19. The CDR3 here is CGTRGRVTDTQYF. CDR3 nucleotide sequence: TGTGGTACCCGAGGCAGAGTCACAGATACGCAGTATTTT.